This T cell receptor (beta chain) is from a study of vaccination effects on CD4 cells after COVID-19 (dated by TCRdb to 2022 to 2024). The study in broad terms: Across the study, the median time from the second dose to post-vaccine sampling was 72 days (range 14 to 241). SARS-CoV-2 spike-specific CD4+ TCR repertoires from before and after mRNA vaccination were compared in COVID-19 convalescent patients and in infection-naive vaccine recipients. Altogether, roughly 10 COVID-19 convalescent patients and 4 SARS-CoV-2-naive healthy vaccine recipients made up the full study. Cultures from other donors in the study were sequenced using the Oncomine TCR Beta short-read assay on an Illumina iSeq 100.

The library relied on the immunoSEQ multiplex PCR assay. DNA from the cultured and isolated CD4+ T cells underwent TCR beta CDR3 sequencing. Per the authors' processing: Non-productive TCR sequences were removed, reads were trimmed to the CDR3 region, and CDR3s of at least 7 amino acids were retained. The MANAFEST web app was used to identify antigen-specific clonotypes by comparing expansion in peptide wells with expansion in reference cultures. Positive clones required FDR<0.05 expansion versus reference and all other wells, odds ratio above 5, and frequency above 0.1% in two replicate wells. A clonotype was defined as cross-reactive if the clonotype was significantly expanded both in SARS-CoV-2 spike wells and in at least one common cold coronavirus spike condition. CDR3 similarity was assessed by Levenshtein distance using the stringdist R package, and unrooted trees were constructed with ape in R 3.6.1. TCRdb provides this immuneACCESS table in a form limited to in-frame rearrangements. Some clones are lacking; in checked studies, under half of them reflect an unresolved V gene, and why the rest are absent is not known. V and J calls and clone size are as listed in that table; D and trimming were resolved from the DNA. Counted in this sample were tens of thousands of clones; 74% of them appeared once. About 14% of the sample lies in the top ten.

In the ViraFEST assay, PBMC were stimulated with viral peptide pools, and antigen-specific CD4+ T cell clonotypes were then identified by expansion using TCR sequencing. After less than eleven days of culture, CD4+ T cells were isolated with the EasySep CD4+ T cell isolation kit. Each participant received two doses of an mRNA SARS-CoV-2 vaccine, either BNT162b2 or mRNA-1273. Negative nucleocapsid antibody results before and after vaccination confirmed that the healthy vaccine recipients had no prior SARS-CoV-2 infection. About 2.1 million PBMC per well were cultured in IMDM with 5% human AB serum, 7.5 to 10 IU/ml IL-2 and gentamicin, plus 10 ug/ml peptides. On days 3 and 7, half of the culture medium was replaced with fresh IL-2-containing medium. Each peptide stimulation condition was cultured in triplicate wells unless otherwise noted. Using Ficoll-Paque Plus gradient centrifugation, PBMC were separated from whole blood and then either used fresh or cryopreserved at -140C. The spike proteins of SARS-CoV-2 and of the common cold coronaviruses HCoV-NL63, HCoV-OC43 and HCoV-229E were spanned by overlapping peptide pools. The QIAamp micro DNA kit was used to extract genomic DNA from the cultured CD4+ T cells.

Its CDR3 holds 17 amino acids, cysteine through phenylalanine. Only the CDR3 part of the read is kept: 51 bases, read in frame from the first base. CDR1 and CDR2 are read off the germline V gene as SGDLS and YYNGEE. At the junction V is shortened by 0 bases and J by 7 bases, with 20 bases in between. About this clone: Its antigen specificity is not known. No base qualities exist here, and no much larger clone lies one base off it.

The full study reports these points: Only a small number of convalescent patients were included, and no early post-infection timepoints were available, which limited the study. In healthy vaccine recipients, vaccine-induced clones were almost all SARS-CoV-2 mono-reactive, with only 1 of 255 cross-reactive with common cold coronaviruses. Both infection-induced and vaccine-induced clones contracted markedly at late post-vaccination timepoints, which is consistent with waning T cell responses.

The sequence derives from a human donor who received a COVID-19 vaccine. This specimen consisted of CD4+ T cells from PBMCs cultured with HCoV-229E spike peptides, obtained after COVID-19 vaccination. Taken with the paper, the label for cell subset or site translates to: HCoV-229E spike overlapping peptide pool stimulation. The chain is made from TRBV9 and TRBJ1-3; the D gene is unclear. The CDR3 region has the sequence CASSVVPKPGTRNTIYF. The DNA is TGTGCCAGCAGCGTAGTTCCTAAACCCGGAACACGGAACACCATATATTTT. With all but the CDR3 taken from the reference TRBV9 and TRBJ1-3 genes, the full variable domain is: DSGVTQTPKHLITATGQRVTLRCSPRSGDLSVYWYQQSLDQGLQFLIQYYNGEERAKGNILERFSAQQFPDLHSELNLSSLELGDSALYFCASSVVPKPGTRNTIYFGEGSWLTVV.